The present T cell receptor beta chain was sequenced within a study of Ad26.COV2.S vaccination and SARS-CoV-2 variants. The overall study: Into the muscle, Ad26.COV2.S was dosed once or twice, 56 days apart. Study results and limitations: The authors reported substantial breadth in spike-specific CD8+ and CD4+ T cell responses after vaccination. People who got the vaccine or the placebo had similar non-spike TCR breadth.

This CDR3 is built from 19 residues. Trimming cost V 3 bases and J 0 bases, with 18 bases left between them. Concerning this clone: Its antigen remains unidentified.

The assay was immunoSEQ multiplex PCR, and TCRdb's table has in-frame clones only and misses some. The sample holds 200,000 to 250,000 clones, around 89% seen once. Sample treatment: 15 to 20 received Ad26.COV2.S at low or high dose, single or two shots; roughly 5 received placebo; per-sample allocation not given. Sampling happened 63 days after the first vaccine or placebo injection. This vaccine is an Ad26 vector that expresses the Wuhan-strain SARS-CoV-2 spike. This specimen consisted of peripheral blood, obtained in a trial of Ad26.COV2.S vaccine versus placebo. This TCR came from a person between 18 and 65 years old who received the Ad26.COV2.S COVID-19 vaccine or a placebo. The rearrangement joins TRBV23-1 to TRBJ1-6; TRBD1 might be the D (6 bases). TRBV23-1 counts as an open reading frame of uncertain function. For the CDR3, the DNA is TGCGCCAGCAGTCAGCCCCCGGGACACCCGAGCTCCTATAATTCACCCCTCCACTTT. Its translation: CASSQPPGHPSSYNSPLHF.